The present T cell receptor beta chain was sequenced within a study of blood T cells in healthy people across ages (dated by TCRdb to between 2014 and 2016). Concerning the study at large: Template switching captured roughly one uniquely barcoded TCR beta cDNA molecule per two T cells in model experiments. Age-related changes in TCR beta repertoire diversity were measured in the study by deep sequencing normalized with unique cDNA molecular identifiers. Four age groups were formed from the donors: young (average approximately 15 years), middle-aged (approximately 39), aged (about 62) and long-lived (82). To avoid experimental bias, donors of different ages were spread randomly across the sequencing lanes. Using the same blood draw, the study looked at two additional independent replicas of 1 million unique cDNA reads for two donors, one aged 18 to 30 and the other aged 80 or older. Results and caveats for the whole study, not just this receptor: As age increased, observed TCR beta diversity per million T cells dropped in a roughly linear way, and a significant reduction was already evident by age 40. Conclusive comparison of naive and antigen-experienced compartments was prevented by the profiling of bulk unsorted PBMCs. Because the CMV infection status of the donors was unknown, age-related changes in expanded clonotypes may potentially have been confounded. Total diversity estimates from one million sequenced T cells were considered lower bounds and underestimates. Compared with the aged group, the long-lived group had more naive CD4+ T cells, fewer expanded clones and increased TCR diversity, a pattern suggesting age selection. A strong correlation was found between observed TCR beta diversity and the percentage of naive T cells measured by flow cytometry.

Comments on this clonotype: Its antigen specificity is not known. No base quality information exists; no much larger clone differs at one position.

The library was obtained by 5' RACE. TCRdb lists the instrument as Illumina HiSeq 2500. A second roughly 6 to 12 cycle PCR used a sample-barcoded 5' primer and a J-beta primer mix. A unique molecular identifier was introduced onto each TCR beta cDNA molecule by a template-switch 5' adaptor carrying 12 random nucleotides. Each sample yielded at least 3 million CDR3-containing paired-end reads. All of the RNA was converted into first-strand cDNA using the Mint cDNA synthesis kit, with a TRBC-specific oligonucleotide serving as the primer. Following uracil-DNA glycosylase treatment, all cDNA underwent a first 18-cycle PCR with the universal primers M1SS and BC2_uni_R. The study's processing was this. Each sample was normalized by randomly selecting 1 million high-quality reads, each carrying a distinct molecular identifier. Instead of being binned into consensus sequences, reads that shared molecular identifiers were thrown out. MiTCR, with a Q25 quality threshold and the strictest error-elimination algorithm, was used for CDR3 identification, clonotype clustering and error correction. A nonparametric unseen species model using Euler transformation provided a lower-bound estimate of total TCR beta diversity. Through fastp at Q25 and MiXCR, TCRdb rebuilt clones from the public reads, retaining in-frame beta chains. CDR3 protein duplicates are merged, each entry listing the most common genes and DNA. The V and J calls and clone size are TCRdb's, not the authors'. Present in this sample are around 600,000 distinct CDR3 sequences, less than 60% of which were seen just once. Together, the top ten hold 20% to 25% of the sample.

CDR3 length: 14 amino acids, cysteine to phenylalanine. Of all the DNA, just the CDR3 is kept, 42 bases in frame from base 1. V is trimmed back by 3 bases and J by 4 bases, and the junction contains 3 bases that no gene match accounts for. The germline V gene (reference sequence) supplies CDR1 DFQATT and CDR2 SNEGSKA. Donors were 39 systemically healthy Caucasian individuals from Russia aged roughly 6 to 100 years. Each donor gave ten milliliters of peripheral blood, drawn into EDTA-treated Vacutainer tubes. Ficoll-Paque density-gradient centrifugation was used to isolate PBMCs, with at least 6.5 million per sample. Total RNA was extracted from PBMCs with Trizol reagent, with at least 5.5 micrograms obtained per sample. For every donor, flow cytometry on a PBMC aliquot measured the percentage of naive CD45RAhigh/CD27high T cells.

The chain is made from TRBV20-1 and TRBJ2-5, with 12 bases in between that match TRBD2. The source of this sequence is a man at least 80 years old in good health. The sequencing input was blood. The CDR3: CSASLLAGGETQYF. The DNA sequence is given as TGCAGTGCTAGTCTACTAGCGGGAGGAGAGACCCAGTACTTC.